The clone carrying this T cell receptor beta chain occurred many times. Its antigen is not known. This record comes from a study of neurological immune-mediated disorders. Study-wide points: The highest TCR clonal expansion occurred in HTLV-1-associated myelopathy; multiple sclerosis fell below healthy controls.

A 10-nucleotide random UMI tagged transcripts in template-switch 5'RACE cDNA synthesis. TCRdb reanalysed the 5' RACE reads using MiXCR and keeps one entry per CDR3 protein. Here the sample spans fewer than 80,000 distinct CDR3 sequences, 4% to 5.5% being singletons. Germline loops: CDR1 SGHAT, CDR2 FQNNGV. The CDR3 contains 17 residues. The sequence was obtained from a woman aged 50 to 60 with multiple sclerosis. The sequencing input was PBMCs. The V call is TRBV11-2, the J call TRBJ2-1; 9 bases are shared with TRBD2. The CDR3 here is CAGGGTPSGVSYNEQFF. In nucleotides, the CDR3 is TGTGCGGGAGGGGGGACTCCTAGCGGGGTTTCCTACAATGAGCAGTTCTTC.